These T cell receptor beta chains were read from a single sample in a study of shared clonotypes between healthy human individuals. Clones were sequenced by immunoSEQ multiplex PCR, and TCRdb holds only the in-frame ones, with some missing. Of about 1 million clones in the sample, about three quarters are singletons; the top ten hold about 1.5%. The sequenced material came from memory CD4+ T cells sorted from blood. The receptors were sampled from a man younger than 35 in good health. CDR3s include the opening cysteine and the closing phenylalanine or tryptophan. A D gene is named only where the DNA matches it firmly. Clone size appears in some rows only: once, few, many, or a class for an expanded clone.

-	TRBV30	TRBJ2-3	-	TGTGCCTGGGGTGTCCAGGGAACAGATACGCAGTATTTT	CAWGVQGTDTQYF
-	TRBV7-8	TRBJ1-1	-	TGTGCCAGCAGCTTAGTAGCTTACGGGGGTAGCAGTGAAGCTTTCTTT	CASSLVAYGGSSEAFF
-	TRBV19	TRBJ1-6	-	TGTGCCAGTAAGAAGGACCCGACGGGGGGTCATAATTCACCCCTCCACTTT	CASKKDPTGGHNSPLHF
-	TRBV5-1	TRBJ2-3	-	TGCGCCAGCAGCTTGGACGGCCACACAGATACGCAGTATTTT	CASSLDGHTDTQYF
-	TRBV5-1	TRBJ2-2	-	TGCGCCAGCAGCTTGCAGGGTACAGGGGAGCTGTTTTTT	CASSLQGTGELFF
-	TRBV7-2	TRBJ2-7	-	TGTGCCAGCAGCTTAGGGGGCAGGGCAGAGGAGCAGTACTTC	CASSLGGRAEEQYF
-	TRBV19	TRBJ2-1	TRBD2	TGTGCCAGTAGGGTCGGGACTAGCGGGAGGTTCTCCTACAATGAGCAGTTCTTC	CASRVGTSGRFSYNEQFF
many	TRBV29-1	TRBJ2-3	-	TGCAGCGTTGTTCCCAGAGATACGCAGTATTTT	CSVVPRDTQYF
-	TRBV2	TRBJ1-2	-	TGTGCCAGCAAGAGAGAATATGGCTACACCTTC	CASKREYGYTF
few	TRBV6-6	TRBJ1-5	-	TGTGCCATCGCCTTGGGAAATCAGCCCCAGCATTTT	CAIALGNQPQHF
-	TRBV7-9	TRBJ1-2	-	TGTGCCAGCAGCTTGGGCATGGTTAACTATGGCTACACCTTC	CASSLGMVNYGYTF
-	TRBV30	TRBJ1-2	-	TGTGCCTGGAGTCCCGCTACCGGTGGCTACACCTTC	CAWSPATGGYTF
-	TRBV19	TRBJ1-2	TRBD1	TGTGCCAGTAGTATGACACGACAGGGGACCGGCTATGGCTACACCTTC	CASSMTRQGTGYGYTF